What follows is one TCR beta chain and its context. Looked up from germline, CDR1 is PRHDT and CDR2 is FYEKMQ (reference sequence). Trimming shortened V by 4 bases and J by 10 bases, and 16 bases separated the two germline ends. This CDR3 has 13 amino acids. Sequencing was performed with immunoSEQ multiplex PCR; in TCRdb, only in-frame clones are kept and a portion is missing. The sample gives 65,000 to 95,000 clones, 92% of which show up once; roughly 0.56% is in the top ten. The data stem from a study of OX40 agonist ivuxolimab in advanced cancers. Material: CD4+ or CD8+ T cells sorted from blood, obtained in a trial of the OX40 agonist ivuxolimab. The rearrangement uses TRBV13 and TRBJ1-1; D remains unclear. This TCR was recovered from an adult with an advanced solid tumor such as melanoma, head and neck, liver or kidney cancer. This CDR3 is CASSSPGASGAFF. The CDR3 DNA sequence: TGTGCCAGCAGCTCTCCGGGAGCATCAGGAGCTTTCTTT. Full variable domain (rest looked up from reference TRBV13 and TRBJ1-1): AAGVIQSPRHLIKEKRETATLKCYPIPRHDTVYWYQQGPGQDPQFLISFYEKMQSDKGSIPDRFSAQQFSDYHSELNMSSLELGDSALYFCASSSPGASGAFFGQGTRLTVV.